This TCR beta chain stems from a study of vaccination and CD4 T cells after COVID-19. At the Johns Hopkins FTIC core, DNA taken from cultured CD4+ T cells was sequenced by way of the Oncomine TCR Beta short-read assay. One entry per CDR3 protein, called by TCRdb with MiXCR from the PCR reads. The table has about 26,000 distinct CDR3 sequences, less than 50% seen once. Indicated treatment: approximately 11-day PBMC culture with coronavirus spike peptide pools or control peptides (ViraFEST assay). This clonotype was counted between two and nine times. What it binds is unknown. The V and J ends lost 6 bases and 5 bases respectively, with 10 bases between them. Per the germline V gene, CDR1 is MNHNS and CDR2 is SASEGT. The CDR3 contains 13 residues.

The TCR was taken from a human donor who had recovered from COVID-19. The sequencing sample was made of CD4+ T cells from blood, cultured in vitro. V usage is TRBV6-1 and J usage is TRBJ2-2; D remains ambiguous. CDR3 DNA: TGTGCCAGCAGGCGGCCTTCGACCGGGGAGCTGTTTTTT. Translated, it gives CASRRPSTGELFF.